This T cell receptor beta chain was recorded in a study of T cells after yellow fever vaccination. Study observations and caveats: Abundant contaminating clonotypes from the bulk population could appear in FACS-sorted repertoires. The study re-detected most primary-vaccination clones after the booster (roughly 96% CD4, approximately 87% CD8).

As TCR cDNA was made by 5'RACE template switching, a universal primer site and UMIs were added. TCRdb re-derived calls from the 5' RACE reads in MiXCR, one entry per CDR3 protein. The table includes hundreds of thousands of distinct CDR3 sequences, about 14% detected once. A word on this clonotype: The antigen is unknown.

Germline V gives CDR1 SGHRS, CDR2 YFSETQ. The CDR3 totals 17 residues. V trimming: 6 bases; J trimming: 1 base; junction bases outside the gene matches: 11. The sequence was collected from a man aged 30 to 39 who received the YFV17D yellow fever vaccine. The material was PBMCs, obtained on the day of the yellow fever booster vaccination. The chain has TRBV5-1 and TRBJ2-1, with 9 bases matching TRBD2. DNA of the CDR3: TGCGCCAGCATGGGGGGGATTAGCGGGAGATCCTACAATGAGCAGTTCTTC. Protein: CASMGGISGRSYNEQFF.